The present entry profiles one TCR beta chain with its context. The antigen is unknown. From the second PCR step, alpha and beta chains were amplified apart. This sample is drawn from a study of naive and memory T cell subsets. General observations from the study: From naive to CM, EM and EMRA, diversity decreased and Gini increased. TCR counts from RNA may reflect activation-linked expression changes. Naive repertoires, especially CD8, held a few larger clonotypes, possibly memory cells re-expressing CD45RA.

The beta constant-region primer was an equimolar mix of two oligonucleotides covering TRBC1 and TRBC2. Four rounds of PCR amplified the ligated cDNA using nested alpha and beta constant-region primers plus SP2. TCRdb used MiXCR to reprocess the UMI-ligation and nested PCR reads, holding one entry per CDR3 protein. The table records about 150,000 distinct CDR3 sequences, 22% of them present only once. CDR1 is MNHNY and CDR2 is SVGAGI in the germline V gene (reference sequence). The V gene lost 2 bases and the J gene lost 3 bases, with 8 bases spanning the gap. The CDR3 runs to 13 residues. Material: naive CD4+ T cells from blood. The receptor was derived from a human donor in good health. The gene calls are TRBV6-6 and TRBJ2-7; D remains ambiguous. In DNA form, the CDR3 reads TGTGCCAGCAGTTACGTGGCTGGCTACGAGCAGTACTTC. Amino acid sequence: CASSYVAGYEQYF.